The 18 T cell receptor beta chains below all came from one sample that was sequenced in a study of shared clonotypes between healthy human individuals. Measured with immunoSEQ multiplex PCR; TCRdb has only the in-frame clones, and not every one. The table has millions of clones, 90% to 95% seen once. Sequencing used naive CD4+ T cells sorted from blood. Subset in this sample: CD45RA+ positively selected. These receptors all come from a man between 18 and 35 years old in good health.

This chain links TRBV6-4 with TRBJ2-2, with no clear D. This CDR3 has 13 amino acids. V lost 5 bases and J lost 8, with 12 bases in between. CDR1 is MRHNA, CDR2 SNTAGT, per germline. The CDR3 spells CASSQDAAGELFF. CDR3 sequence (DNA): TGTGCCAGCAGTCAGGACGCCGCTGGGGAGCTGTTTTTT.

This chain joins TRBV4-3 and TRBJ2-1; the D gene could be TRBD1 or TRBD2 (5 bases each). Trimming removed 0 bases from V and 6 bases from J, with 9 bases in between. This CDR3 comprises 14 residues. Germline CDR1 LGHNA, CDR2 YSLEER. CDR3 nucleotide sequence: TGCGCCAGCAGCCAAGAGGGGCTAGCCAATGAGCAGTTCTTC. This translates into CASSQEGLANEQFF.

The chain recombines TRBV25-1 with TRBJ2-3, with 8 nucleotides matching TRBD2. J lost 4 bases, V lost 4 bases, and 7 bases had no gene match. This CDR3 region has 15 residues. Looked up from germline, CDR1 is MGHDK and CDR2 is SYGVNS. The DNA of the CDR3 is TGTGCCAGCAGTGCCCCGGGGGGGCGAGCAGATACGCAGTATTTT. Translation: CASSAPGGRADTQYF.

The V and J genes are TRBV18 and TRBJ1-4; no clear D. This CDR3 has 17 residues. The germline V gene has CDR1 KGHSH and CDR2 LQKENI. Trimming removed 3 bases at V and 0 bases at J, with 14 bases between. The chain's CDR3 is CASSPTLGVATNEKLFF. The CDR3 region has the DNA TGTGCCAGCTCACCGACCCTTGGGGTGGCAACTAATGAAAAACTGTTTTTT. Supplemented by reference TRBV18 and TRBJ1-4, the full variable domain reads NAGVMQNPRHLVRRRGQEARLRCSPMKGHSHVYWYRQLPEEGLKFMVYLQKENIIDESGMPKERFSAEFPKEGPSILRIQQVVRGDSAAYFCASSPTLGVATNEKLFFGSGTQLSVL.

The rearrangement uses TRBV20-1 and TRBJ2-3, with D uncertain. This CDR3 comprises 10 residues. The germline gives CDR1 DFQATT, CDR2 SNEGSKA (reference sequence). With 7 bases removed from V and 6 bases from J, the gap between germline ends came to 8 bases. CDR3 region: CSGKDDTQYF. DNA of the CDR3: TGCAGTGGAAAGGATGATACGCAGTATTTT.

V gene TRBV28 combines with J gene TRBJ1-2, with 9 bases matching TRBD1. The germline gives CDR1 MDHEN, CDR2 SYDVKM. The length of the CDR3 is 16 residues. Losses at the gene ends were 5 bases for V and 6 bases for J; bases not matched to a gene: 13. The DNA for the CDR3 is TGTGCCAGCAGTCCCCTCGCCCTCACAGGGGGCAATGGCTACACCTTC. Its protein product is CASSPLALTGGNGYTF.

With regard to this clone: Other DNA sequences of this sample code for an identical CDR3. V is TRBV5-4 and J is TRBJ2-2, with 7 bases that match TRBD1. The CDR3 extends over 15 amino acids. Germline V gives CDR1 SGHNT, CDR2 YYREEE (reference sequence). V shed 4 bases, J shed 1 base, and the junction held 4 bases outside the gene matches. The CDR3, as DNA: TGTGCCAGCAGCCCGGGACAGCGGAACACCGGGGAGCTGTTTTTT. Translated, it gives CASSPGQRNTGELFF.

Details on this clone: Other DNA sequences from this sample encode an identical CDR3 as well. The chain employs TRBV6-5 and TRBJ2-7, with 11 bases matching TRBD2. The J segment lost 1 base and the V segment lost 5 bases, leaving 4 bases of the junction unmatched. The germline V gene has CDR1 MNHEY and CDR2 SVGAGI. The CDR3 is 15 residues long. CDR3 nucleotide sequence: TGTGCCAGCAGTGCCGGGACTAGCGGTTCCTACGAGCAGTACTTC. Amino acid sequence: CASSAGTSGSYEQYF.

The chain links TRBV5-1 to TRBJ1-1, with D possibly TRBD1 on 5 matching bases. Trimming cost V 0 bases and J 0 bases, with 15 bases left between them. The CDR3 is made up of 17 amino acids. The germline CDR1 and CDR2 sequences are SGHRS and YFSETQ. The chain's CDR3 is CASSLVTDGRVNTEAFF. In nucleotides, the CDR3 is TGCGCCAGCAGCTTGGTAACGGATGGCAGGGTGAACACTGAAGCTTTCTTT.

The gene calls are TRBV11-2 and TRBJ1-5, with D maybe TRBD1 (5 bases). The CDR3 spans 13 residues. V lost 4 bases, J lost 4 bases, and 8 bases lay in between. Germline V gene data show CDR1 as SGHAT and CDR2 as FQNNGV. The CDR3 is CASSWGLNQPQHF. DNA for the CDR3: TGTGCCAGCAGCTGGGGCCTTAATCAGCCCCAGCATTTT. The full variable domain, completed using reference TRBV11-2 and TRBJ1-5, is EAGVAQSPRYKIIEKRQSVAFWCNPISGHATLYWYQQILGQGPKLLIQFQNNGVVDDSQLPKDRFSAERLKGVDSTLKIQPAKLEDSAVYLCASSWGLNQPQHFGDGTRLSIL.

This chain links TRBV5-5 with TRBJ1-3; D may be TRBD1 (5 bases). Germline CDR1 SGHKS, CDR2 YYEKEE (reference sequence). The CDR3 runs 14 residues. With 3 bases removed from V and 0 bases from J, the gap between germline ends came to 7 bases. The CDR3 spells CASSWDDSGNTIYF. CDR3 DNA: TGTGCCAGCAGCTGGGACGACTCTGGAAACACCATATATTTT.

This chain uses TRBV6-1 with TRBJ1-3, with D possibly matching TRBD1 (5 bases). This CDR3 region has 12 residues. Trimming cost V 7 bases and J 8 bases, with 12 bases left between them. Germline V CDR1 and CDR2: MNHNS, SASEGT. The CDR3 region has the DNA TGTGCCAGCATTGCGTGGGGGGACACCATATATTTT. Amino acid sequence: CASIAWGDTIYF.

This chain links TRBV10-3 with TRBJ1-5, with D maybe TRBD1 (6 bases). CDR1 and CDR2 (germline): ENHRY, SYGVKD. The ends were cut back, 7 bases at V and 6 bases at J, with 13 bases in the middle. The CDR3 contains 13 residues. The CDR3 region is CAINTGSGQPQHF. CDR3 DNA sequence: TGTGCCATCAACACAGGGTCGGGTCAGCCCCAGCATTTT.

The V call is TRBV2, the J call TRBJ1-2; TRBD1 agrees at 9 bases. Per germline, CDR1 SNHLY and CDR2 FYNNEI. The length of the CDR3 is 16 residues. Trimming at V came to 6 bases and at J to 6 bases, leaving 14 bases not matched to a gene. The CDR3 here is CASSDMWGQGYDGYTF. CDR3 sequence (DNA): TGTGCCAGCAGCGATATGTGGGGACAGGGTTACGATGGCTACACCTTC.

Comment on this clone: In the same sample, other DNA sequences code for this CDR3. This chain uses TRBV2 with TRBJ2-2; weak D call: TRBD1 (6 bases). V lost 6 bases, J lost 0 bases, and 11 bases lay in between. The germline V gene encodes CDR1 SNHLY and CDR2 FYNNEI. The CDR3 is made up of 15 amino acids. CDR3 residues: CASRTGTTNTGELFF. CDR3 in DNA: TGTGCCAGCAGAACCGGGACAACGAACACCGGGGAGCTGTTTTTT.

The J gene is TRBJ1-3, the V gene TRBV21-1; the table's D call, TRBD1, was not checked against the DNA. TRBV21-1 constitutes a pseudogene. The length of the CDR3 is 13 residues. CDR3 DNA: TGTGCCAGCAGTCGACAGACCCGAAACACCATATATTTT. This codes for CASSRQTRNTIYF.

The rearrangement uses TRBV25-1 and TRBJ2-3; D may correspond to TRBD1 or TRBD2 (6 bases each). Germline-derived CDR1 and CDR2 are MGHDK and SYGVNS. CDR3 size: 15 residues. Trimming cost V 3 bases and J 5 bases, with 15 bases left between them. CDR3 DNA sequence: TGTGCCAGCAGTGATGTAGGCAGGGGAGGAGATACGCAGTATTTT. This translates into CASSDVGRGGDTQYF. Full variable domain (rest looked up from reference TRBV25-1 and TRBJ2-3): EADIYQTPRYLVIGTGKKITLECSQTMGHDKMYWYQQDPGMELHLIHYSYGVNSTEKGDLSSESTVSRIRTEHFPLTLESARPSHTSQYLCASSDVGRGGDTQYFGPGTRLTVL.

This clone was seen just once. The J gene is TRBJ2-5, the V gene TRBV28; D possibly corresponds to TRBD1 (6 bases). The germline V gene encodes CDR1 MDHEN and CDR2 SYDVKM. The CDR3 is made up of 16 amino acids. V lost 3 bases and J lost 2, with 16 bases in between. The CDR3 loop is CASSFYLRGQQETQYF. The CDR3 DNA follows: TGTGCCAGCAGTTTTTATCTTCGAGGACAGCAAGAGACCCAGTACTTC. The full variable domain, with the rest looked up from reference TRBV28 and TRBJ2-5, is DVKVTQSSRYLVKRTGEKVFLECVQDMDHENMFWYRQDPGLGLRLIYFSYDVKMKEKGDIPEGYSVSREKKERFSLILESASTNQTSMYLCASSFYLRGQQETQYFGPGTRLLVL.